These 5 T cell receptor beta chains share one sample of origin, sequenced in a study of Ad26.COV2.S vaccination and SARS-CoV-2 variants (dated by TCRdb to the early 2020s). Library prep was done by the immunoSEQ multiplex PCR assay. The immuneACCESS repertoire file appears here via TCRdb, limited to in-frame rearrangements. These files lack a portion of the clones; in checked studies, under half of the deficit traces to unresolved V genes, and the cause of the others is not known. This sample lists roughly 400,000 clones; over 80% were detected once. The ten largest clones capture around 1.7% of the sample. The meaning of the sample's treatment or condition label: around 19 received Ad26.COV2.S at low or high dose, single or two shots; several received placebo; per-sample allocation not given. Repertoires of vaccine and placebo recipients were sequenced from samples taken on day 63 after the first injection.

Sequenced here: peripheral blood, sampled in a trial of Ad26.COV2.S vaccine versus placebo. These receptors were obtained from a person between 18 and 59 years old who received the Ad26.COV2.S COVID-19 vaccine or a placebo.

This CDR3 is CASSDRKTGYTF. In nucleotides, the CDR3 is TGTGCCAGCAGTGACCGTAAGACTGGCTACACCTTC. The chain has TRBV2 and TRBJ1-2, with no clear D. Trimming stripped 3 bases from V and 7 bases from J, with 9 bases between. The CDR3 is made up of 12 amino acids. Germline lookup yields CDR1 SNHLY and CDR2 FYNNEI.

V gene TRBV4-1 combines with J gene TRBJ2-1; the D call may be TRBD1 or TRBD2 (5 bases each). CDR3 size: 17 residues. The germline V gene encodes CDR1 MGHRA and CDR2 YSYEKL. V lost 0 bases and J 0 bases, leaving 12 bases between the germline ends. The chain's CDR3 is CASSQDEGMGSYNEQFF. For the CDR3, the DNA is TGCGCCAGCAGCCAAGACGAGGGGATGGGCTCCTACAATGAGCAGTTCTTC.

This clone has only one observation. The J gene is TRBJ2-2, the V gene TRBV11-2; D not certain. This CDR3 has 14 amino acids. V gave up 4 bases and J gave up 0 bases, with 6 bases separating them. Germline CDR1 is SGHAT and CDR2 is FQNNGV. Here the CDR3 reads CASSWRSNTGELFF. The CDR3 DNA sequence: TGTGCCAGCAGCTGGAGATCGAACACCGGGGAGCTGTTTTTT.

The rearrangement links TRBV7-9 to TRBJ2-7; 7 bases are shared with TRBD1. The J segment lost 3 bases and the V segment lost 8 bases, leaving 13 bases of the junction unmatched. This CDR3 spans 15 amino acids. Germline values: CDR1 SEHNR, CDR2 FQNEAQ (reference sequence). This CDR3 reads CASRNTWDSHYEQYF. CDR3 nucleotides: TGTGCCAGCCGAAATACCTGGGACAGTCACTACGAGCAGTACTTC.

This CDR3 reads CASSPRSLNEKLFF. Written as DNA, the CDR3 is TGTGCCAGCTCACCCCGCTCGCTTAATGAAAAACTGTTTTTT. The chain recombines TRBV18 with TRBJ1-4, with unresolved D. The CDR3 covers 14 residues. Trimming took off 3 bases at V and 4 bases at J, with 9 bases between the two ends. Germline V CDR1 and CDR2: KGHSH, LQKENI.